One sample yielded the 9 T cell receptor beta chains listed below, sequenced in a study of cytomegalovirus exposure and HLA in healthy donors. The PCR ran on 60 Vbeta and 13 Jbeta primers. The data were produced by immunoSEQ multiplex PCR, yet TCRdb's version contains in-frame clones alone and is incomplete. There are 170,000 or so clones in the sample; 84% occur only once, and more than 0.35% lies in the top ten. Sequencing used PBMCs. The origin of the receptors is a boy younger than 10 in good health and CMV-seronegative.

The rearrangement links TRBV19 to TRBJ2-5; 9 positions match TRBD1. The trim removed 9 bases at V and 5 bases at J, leaving 7 bases unmatched. CDR3 length equals 13 residues. CDR1 and CDR2 (germline): LNHDA, SQIVND (reference sequence). This CDR3 is CASGGQGRETQYF. The CDR3, as DNA: TGTGCCAGCGGAGGACAGGGGAGGGAGACCCAGTACTTC.

This chain joins TRBV6-5 and TRBJ2-7; D gene unclear. V was cut by 8 bases and J by 4 bases, with 12 bases left in between. Germline V gene data show CDR1 as MNHEY and CDR2 as SVGAGI. The CDR3 runs 12 residues. The CDR3: CASGREKYEQYF. CDR3 DNA: TGTGCCAGCGGGCGTGAGAAGTACGAGCAGTACTTC.

The genes are TRBV27 and TRBJ2-5, with 9 bases identical to TRBD1. CDR3 length equals 14 residues. Trimming removed 6 bases from V and 3 bases from J; junction bases left unmatched: 5. The germline V gene has CDR1 MNHEY and CDR2 SMNVEV (reference sequence). Here the CDR3 reads CASRDRQGEETQYF. For the CDR3, the DNA is TGTGCCAGCAGGGACCGACAGGGGGAAGAGACCCAGTACTTC.

This chain uses TRBV6-1 with TRBJ1-5, with D unclear. Germline values: CDR1 MNHNS, CDR2 SASEGT. V lost 7 bases to trimming and J lost 3 bases, with 7 bases between them. This CDR3 is 12 amino acids long. CDR3 sequence reads: CASNNYNQPQHF. The CDR3 nucleotides read TGTGCCAGCAACAATTACAATCAGCCCCAGCATTTT.

The table lists this clone with a count of one. V gene TRBV12-5 combines with J gene TRBJ2-1; 8 bases align to TRBD2. V lost 0 bases to trimming and J lost 0 bases; unmatched junction nucleotides: 7. From germline, CDR1 is LGHNT and CDR2 FRNRAP. This CDR3 contains 18 residues. This chain's CDR3 is CASGLVLSGSASYNEQFF. CDR3 in DNA: TGTGCTAGTGGTTTGGTACTCAGCGGGAGTGCCTCCTACAATGAGCAGTTCTTC.

This chain links TRBV6-5 with TRBJ1-6, with 8 positions matching TRBD1. Losses at the gene ends were 6 bases for V and 6 bases for J; bases not matched to a gene: 7. The germline CDR1 and CDR2 sequences are MNHEY and SVGAGI. There are 15 residues in the CDR3. This chain's CDR3 is CASSRGQGGNSPLHF. The CDR3 bases are TGTGCCAGCAGCCGAGGACAGGGTGGTAATTCACCCCTCCACTTT.

Here the CDR3 DNA reads TGTGCCAGCAGCGTAGGACACGCTCTCCTCTATGGCTACACCTTC. This codes for CASSVGHALLYGYTF. The genes are TRBV9 and TRBJ1-2; D remains ambiguous. The CDR3 has 15 amino acids. Germline V lookup: CDR1 SGDLS, CDR2 YYNGEE. V was shortened by 0 bases and J by 4 bases, with 13 bases between the two germline ends.

V and J are TRBV7-8 and TRBJ1-2; TRBD1 matches 10 bases. Unmatched junction bases numbered 6, after V lost 0 bases and J lost 8 bases. The CDR3 sequence is 15 residues long. Germline V lookup: CDR1 SGHVS, CDR2 FQNEAQ. The CDR3 spells CASSLAGTGVGGYTF. The CDR3 DNA reads as TGTGCCAGCAGCTTAGCTGGGACAGGGGTAGGCGGCTACACCTTC.

The chain has TRBV7-9 and TRBJ2-7; 7 nucleotides match TRBD1. Germline trimming cut 3 bases from V and 0 bases from J; bases unmatched to any gene: 11. This CDR3 comprises 17 residues. Germline CDR1 and CDR2: SEHNR and FQNEAQ (reference sequence). The CDR3 spells CASSFTPDRIPSYEQYF. DNA of the CDR3: TGTGCCAGCAGCTTTACGCCGGACAGGATCCCCTCCTACGAGCAGTACTTC.